The 20 T cell receptor beta chains reported below all come from one sample, sequenced in a study of T cells in women clearing cervical HPV infection. TCRdb keeps only in-frame clones here, not all; method: immunoSEQ multiplex PCR. The table for this sample gives 25,000 to 35,000 clones. Sequencing was carried out using blood buffy coat. Receptors were obtained from a woman aged 18 to 75 with a cervical HPV16 infection that either progressed to CIN3+ or cleared (not recorded which).

About this clone: From the germline J gene comes the end of the CDR3, since the read stops 3 residues before it. The rearrangement uses TRBV6-1 and TRBJ1-1, with D perhaps matching TRBD1 (5 bases). The CDR3 contains 13 residues. Germline-derived CDR1 and CDR2 are MNHNS and SASEGT. The CDR3 loop reads CASSENRFGAAFF. Partial CDR3 DNA: TGTGCCAGCAGTGAGAACAGGTTCGGAGCA.

Turning to this clone: The read gets to within 3 residues of the CDR3 end, and the germline J gene fills in the rest. The V gene is TRBV18, the J gene TRBJ1-2; tentatively, D is TRBD1 (6 bases). CDR1 KGHSH and CDR2 LQKENI come from the germline V gene. This CDR3 has 15 amino acids. The CDR3 is CASSPRGGPSYDYTF. CDR3 bases read: TGTGCCAGCTCACCACGGGGGGGCCCCAGCTACGAC.

In the case of this clone: Read data end 3 residues before the CDR3 end; the end is taken from the germline J gene. This rearrangement joins TRBV5-1 to TRBJ2-5; perhaps TRBD1 as D (6 bases). Looked up from germline, CDR1 is SGHRS and CDR2 is YFSETQ. The CDR3 sequence is 14 residues long. Trimming pared 3 bases from V and 4 bases from J, leaving 13 bases between. The CDR3 bases that were read are TGCGCCAGCAGCTCAACAGGGTATGGAGAGACC. Its translation: CASSSTGYGET. The entire CDR3 reads CASSSTGYGETQYF.

A word on this clone: At one boundary the junction diverges from the germline segment, which might be a read error. The CDR3 extends 3 residues past the end of the read, so its final part is completed from the germline J gene. The chain has TRBV14 and TRBJ1-1, with TRBD1 identical over 9 bases. The length of the CDR3 is 16 residues. Germline assignment: CDR1 SGHDN and CDR2 FVKESK. The covered CDR3 bases are TGTGCCAGCAGCCAGGGACAGGGTGTGTTGAACAATGAA. Its translation is CASSQGQGVLNNE. Given in full, the CDR3 is CASSQGQGVLNNEAFF.

The CDR3 spells CASGQGNYGYTF. The DNA read from the CDR3 is TGCGCCAGCGGACAGGGAAACTATGGC. The V and J genes are TRBV5-1 and TRBJ1-2; 8 nucleotides agree with TRBD1. The read finishes 3 residues shy of the CDR3 end, and the germline J gene is used to complete it. Germline CDR1 reads SGHRS; CDR2 reads YFSETQ. V gave up 7 bases and J gave up 2 bases; unmatched junction bases: 1. The CDR3 consists of 12 residues.

A word on this clone: The read ends 3 residues shy of where the CDR3 ends; the end is completed using the germline J gene. V gene TRBV7-9 combines with J gene TRBJ1-5, with D tentatively TRBD1 (5 bases). CDR3 length equals 14 residues. V was cut by 5 bases and J by 5 bases, with 13 bases left in between. Germline CDR1 is SEHNR and CDR2 is FQNEAQ (reference sequence). The DNA read from the CDR3 is TGTGCCAGCAGCCCCCGGGGGGGGGATCAGCCC. It translates to CASSPRGGDQP. The CDR3 in full is CASSPRGGDQPQHF.

In the case of this clone: The CDR3 end is not reached by the read, which stops 3 residues before it; the germline J gene fills it in. The chain combines TRBV30 with TRBJ2-2; no clear D. The CDR3 has 15 residues. Germline CDR1 and CDR2: GTSNPN and SVGIG (reference sequence). This chain's CDR3 is CAWSVRVSYNSPLFF. The sequenced part of the CDR3 DNA is TGTGCCTGGAGTGTACGGGTGTCCTATAATTCACCG.

A note on this clone: Coverage ceases 3 residues before the CDR3 finishes, and the germline J gene fills in the end. The chain recombines TRBV29-1 with TRBJ1-1, with D possibly matching TRBD1 (5 bases). Per germline, CDR1 SQVTM and CDR2 ANQGSEA. CDR3 length: 15 amino acids. V lost 3 bases and J lost 1, with 15 bases in between. The CDR3 bases that were read are TGCAGCGTTGATGAGAAGGGGTGGGGGAACACTGAA. It specifies CSVDEKGWGNTE. The whole CDR3 protein is CSVDEKGWGNTEAFF.

Remarks on this clone: The read terminates 3 residues ahead of where the CDR3 ends, so the germline J gene completes it. V and J are TRBV6-1 and TRBJ2-3, with TRBD1 as a possible D gene (6 bases). Germline CDR1 is MNHNS and CDR2 is SASEGT. The CDR3 runs to 16 residues. V lost 3 bases, J lost 2 bases, and 15 bases lay in between. CDR3 DNA (partial): TGTGCCAGCAGTGATTGGGGCCAGGGGATCACAGATACG. Translation gives CASSDWGQGITDT. The full CDR3 is CASSDWGQGITDTQYF.

Of note for this clone: The CDR3 is cut off 3 residues early in the read; its end comes from the germline J gene. This chain connects TRBV7-9 to TRBJ2-2; 9 positions agree with TRBD1. This CDR3 is built from 15 residues. Germline V gene sequence: CDR1 SEHNR, CDR2 FQNEAQ (reference sequence). The CDR3 here is CASSSGQGTNEKLFF. The part of the CDR3 DNA that was read is TGTGCCAGCAGCTCTGGACAGGGGACTAATGAAAAG.

To note about this clone: The read stops 3 residues short of the end of the CDR3; the missing end is completed from the germline J gene. The chain employs TRBV11-1 and TRBJ2-7, with D perhaps matching TRBD1 (6 bases). Per germline, CDR1 SGHAT and CDR2 FQDESV (reference sequence). V was shortened by 5 bases and J by 3 bases, with 14 bases between the two germline ends. The CDR3 spans 14 residues. The sequenced part of the CDR3 DNA is TGTGCCAGCAGCCCGGGACAAGTTAACTACGAG. Translating gives CASSPGQVNYE. The entire CDR3 protein reads CASSPGQVNYEQYF.

In regard to this clone: The sequenced fragment ends 3 residues before the CDR3 boundary, so the rest is inferred from the germline J gene. The rearrangement uses TRBV14 and TRBJ1-4; 8 bases are shared with TRBD1. Germline V gene data show CDR1 as SGHDN and CDR2 as FVKESK. The CDR3 has 15 amino acids. Trimming removed 4 bases from V and 8 bases from J; junction bases left unmatched: 9. CDR3 protein: CASSRAGGAGEKLFF. The sequenced part of the CDR3 DNA is TGTGCCAGCAGCCGAGCAGGGGGCGCCGGGGAAAAA. Based on the CDR3 plus reference TRBV14 and TRBJ1-4, the full variable domain is EAGVTQFPSHSVIEKGQTVTLRCDPISGHDNLYWYRRVMGKEIKFLLHFVKESKQDESGMPNNRFLAERTGGTYSTLKVQPAELEDSGVYFCASSRAGGAGEKLFFGSGTQLSVL.

The CDR3 bases that were read are TGTGCCAGCAGCTTGCAACGGACTAGCGGGAGTAATGAG. Encoded protein: CASSLQRTSGSNE. The CDR3 in its entirety is CASSLQRTSGSNEQFF. This rearrangement joins TRBV5-4 to TRBJ2-1; TRBD2 aligns across 13 bases. The sequenced fragment ends 3 residues before the CDR3 boundary, so the rest is inferred from the germline J gene. Per germline, CDR1 SGHNT and CDR2 YYREEE (reference sequence). V was pared by 1 base and J by 7 bases, with 5 bases of the junction left unmatched. The CDR3 is made up of 16 amino acids. Using reference TRBV5-4 and TRBJ2-1 for the parts outside the CDR3, the full variable domain is ETGVTQSPTHLIKTRGQQVTLRCSSQSGHNTVSWYQQALGQGPQFIFQYYREEENGRGNFPPRFSGLQFPNYSSELNVNALELDDSALYLCASSLQRTSGSNEQFFGPGTRLTVL.

As concerns this clone: From the germline J gene comes the end of the CDR3, since the read stops 3 residues before it. The gene calls are TRBV19 and TRBJ1-5; possible D gene TRBD1, 5 bases. Trimming shortened V by 7 bases and J by 4 bases, and 17 bases separated the two germline ends. The CDR3 is 15 residues long. CDR1 LNHDA and CDR2 SQIVND come from the germline V gene (reference sequence). The CDR3 bases that were read are TGTGCCAGTAAAGACTCGGGGGGAGCAAATCAGCCC. Translating gives CASKDSGGANQP. The entire CDR3 reads CASKDSGGANQPQHF.

Of note for this clone: From the germline J gene comes the end of the CDR3, since the read stops 3 residues before it. The genes are TRBV18 and TRBJ1-1; tentative D call: TRBD1 (6 bases). Between the trimmed V and J ends, which lost 5 bases and 1 base, there was a span of 11 bases. Germline V gives CDR1 KGHSH, CDR2 LQKENI. CDR3 length: 14 residues. CDR3 DNA, as far as it was read: TGTGCCAGCTCAGGACAGCAGACGAACACTGAA. As protein: CASSGQQTNTE. The full-length CDR3 reads as CASSGQQTNTEAFF.

Concerning this clone itself: The read comes to an end 3 residues before the CDR3 does, leaving the germline J gene to fill in the end. The chain carries TRBV6-2 or TRBV6-3 and TRBJ1-3; TRBD1 agrees at 9 bases. CDR1 is MNHEY, CDR2 SVGEGT, per germline. The CDR3 loop spans 14 amino acids. The ends lost 11 bases at V and 2 bases at J; junction bases unmatched: 7. The DNA read from the CDR3 is TGTGCCGGGACGGGGACAGGGACTGGAAACACC. Residues: CAGTGTGTGNT. The whole CDR3 reads CAGTGTGTGNTIYF.

Comments on this clone: Read data end 3 residues before the CDR3 end; the end is taken from the germline J gene. The chain is built from TRBV30 and TRBJ2-5; D is perhaps TRBD1 (5 bases). The CDR3 spans 12 residues. Per the germline V gene, CDR1 is GTSNPN and CDR2 is SVGIG (reference sequence). Trimming stripped 0 bases from V and 4 bases from J, with 6 bases between. CDR3 DNA, as far as it was read: TGTGCCTGGAGTGTAACAGGAGAGACC. It codes for CAWSVTGET. The whole CDR3 protein reads CAWSVTGETQYF.

Turning to this clone: The read ends 3 residues shy of where the CDR3 ends; the end is completed using the germline J gene. The chain couples TRBV18 to TRBJ2-3, with 7 bases identical to TRBD1. V dropped 3 bases and J dropped 4; count of bases not matched to a gene: 7. CDR1 and CDR2 (germline): KGHSH, LQKENI. This CDR3 is built from 15 residues. This CDR3 is CASSPSQGTPDTQYF. Partial CDR3 DNA: TGTGCCAGCTCACCTTCACAGGGGACCCCAGATACG.

Regarding this clone: The CDR3 end lies 3 residues beyond the end of the read and is filled in from the germline J gene. The rearrangement uses TRBV20-1 and TRBJ1-5, with D maybe TRBD1 (6 bases). CDR1 is DFQATT, CDR2 SNEGSKA, per germline (reference sequence). V was pared by 2 bases and J by 5 bases, with 10 bases between. This CDR3 region has 13 residues. CDR3: CSARTQGDQPQHF. The part of the CDR3 DNA that was read is TGCAGTGCTAGAACACAGGGAGATCAGCCC.

Remarks on this clone: From the germline J gene comes the end of the CDR3, since the read stops 3 residues before it. V is TRBV5-1 and J is TRBJ2-7; TRBD1 is a possible D gene (6 bases). There are 13 residues in the CDR3. V shed 2 bases and J shed 6 bases, with 12 bases lying between them. CDR1 SGHRS and CDR2 YFSETQ come from the germline V gene. The CDR3 loop is CASSLGQSTEQYF. The covered CDR3 bases are TGCGCCAGCAGCTTAGGACAGTCCACCGAG.